Listed here are 25 T cell receptor beta chains from one sample, sequenced in a study of T cell responses to AZD1222 COVID-19 vaccine. TCRdb's copy holds only in-frame clones and misses some; the assay was immunoSEQ multiplex PCR. The table lists about 200,000 clones, approximately 90% of them singletons. The sequencing here drew on peripheral blood, taken 28 days after the second AZD1222 dose. The receptors here all came from an adult who received the AZD1222 COVID-19 vaccine.

The rearrangement joins TRBV5-8 to TRBJ1-4; maybe TRBD1 (6 bases). Trimming removed 6 bases at V and 7 bases at J, with 19 bases between. The CDR3 is 15 amino acids. CDR1 is SGHTS and CDR2 is YDEGEE in the germline V gene. This CDR3 reads CASTRFRGNGEKLFF. In DNA form, the CDR3 reads TGTGCCAGCACCCGCTTCAGGGGCAATGGTGAAAAACTGTTTTTT.

The chain uses TRBV7-2 and TRBJ2-7; D unresolved. V was trimmed by 1 base and J by 4 bases, leaving 8 bases between them. The germline CDR1 and CDR2 sequences are SGHTA and FQGNSA. The CDR3 is made up of 13 amino acids. In DNA, the CDR3 is TGTGCCAGCAGCTTAGGGGCCCCATACGAGCAGTACTTC. Translated: CASSLGAPYEQYF. Full variable domain (rest looked up from reference TRBV7-2 and TRBJ2-7): GAGVSQSPSNKVTEKGKDVELRCDPISGHTALYWYRQSLGQGLEFLIYFQGNSAPDKSGLPSDRFSAERTGGSVSTLTIQRTQQEDSAVYLCASSLGAPYEQYFGPGTRLTVT.

This CDR3 is CASSFGLAGDEETQYF. The CDR3 DNA reads TGTGCCAGCAGCTTCGGACTAGCGGGAGACGAAGAGACCCAGTACTTC. V usage is TRBV9 and J usage is TRBJ2-5; 13 positions agree with TRBD2. Trimming at V came to 4 bases and at J to 3 bases, leaving 6 bases not matched to a gene. Per germline, CDR1 SGDLS and CDR2 YYNGEE. CDR3 size: 16 residues.

The chain carries TRBV19 and TRBJ2-7; 13 bases line up with TRBD2. Trimming cost V 7 bases and J 2 bases; bases outside gene matches: 8. This CDR3 is 16 amino acids long. Germline values: CDR1 LNHDA, CDR2 SQIVND (reference sequence). This CDR3 reads CASTGTSGTKTYEQYF. The CDR3 nucleotides are TGTGCCAGTACCGGGACTAGCGGGACCAAAACCTACGAGCAGTACTTC. The full variable domain, in which reference TRBV19 and TRBJ2-7 provide the parts outside the CDR3, is DGGITQSPKYLFRKEGQNVTLSCEQNLNHDAMYWYRQDPGQGLRLIYYSQIVNDFQKGDIAEGYSVSREKKESFPLTVTSAQKNPTAFYLCASTGTSGTKTYEQYFGPGTRLTVT.

V usage is TRBV19 and J usage is TRBJ1-1; D might be TRBD1 (6 bases). Trimming cost V 6 bases and J 5 bases, with 13 bases left between them. The CDR3 loop spans 13 amino acids. Germline loops: CDR1 LNHDA, CDR2 SQIVND (reference sequence). The CDR3 DNA reads as TGTGCCAGTAGGGACAGCGGAAGGACTGAAGCTTTCTTT. Amino acids: CASRDSGRTEAFF.

As concerns this clone: This specimen includes other DNA sequences encoding the same CDR3. The chain has TRBV11-2 and TRBJ1-5; D call uncertain. Trimming pared 0 bases from V and 7 bases from J, leaving 7 bases between. Looked up from germline, CDR1 is SGHAT and CDR2 is FQNNGV. CDR3 size: 13 residues. CDR3 amino acids: CASSLDLTQPQHF. CDR3 coding DNA: TGTGCCAGCAGCTTAGATCTGACCCAGCCCCAGCATTTT. Variable domain in full (rest from reference TRBV11-2 and TRBJ1-5): EAGVAQSPRYKIIEKRQSVAFWCNPISGHATLYWYQQILGQGPKLLIQFQNNGVVDDSQLPKDRFSAERLKGVDSTLKIQPAKLEDSAVYLCASSLDLTQPQHFGDGTRLSIL.

V usage is TRBV11-2 and J usage is TRBJ1-3; D not resolved. V was clipped by 1 base and J by 0 bases, with 10 bases between them. Germline V lookup: CDR1 SGHAT, CDR2 FQNNGV. This CDR3 is 16 amino acids long. The CDR3 sequence: CASSLGAATSGNTIYF. The CDR3 nucleotides are TGTGCCAGCAGCTTAGGGGCGGCTACCTCTGGAAACACCATATATTTT. Variable domain in full (rest from reference TRBV11-2 and TRBJ1-3): EAGVAQSPRYKIIEKRQSVAFWCNPISGHATLYWYQQILGQGPKLLIQFQNNGVVDDSQLPKDRFSAERLKGVDSTLKIQPAKLEDSAVYLCASSLGAATSGNTIYFGEGSWLTVV.

This clone appeared once. V gene TRBV19 combines with J gene TRBJ2-3; no clear D. The CDR3 consists of 13 residues. V gave up 4 bases and J gave up 2 bases, with 7 bases separating them. Germline assignment: CDR1 LNHDA and CDR2 SQIVND (reference sequence). The CDR3 protein is CASSSRVTDTQYF. The CDR3 DNA reads TGTGCCAGTAGTAGTAGAGTCACAGATACGCAGTATTTT.

The V call is TRBV3-1 (or the pseudogene TRBV3-2), the J call TRBJ2-1; D gene unclear. The V end lost 2 bases, the J end lost 9 bases, and 8 bases lay between the germline ends. Germline CDR1 and CDR2: LGHDT and YNNKEL (reference sequence). This CDR3 region has 12 residues. The CDR3 DNA reads TGTGCCAGCAGCCAAAAGCTAAGTGAGCAGTTCTTC. This encodes CASSQKLSEQFF.

The rearrangement uses TRBV7-8 and TRBJ1-4; D is unclear. With 1 base removed from V and 4 bases from J, the gap between germline ends came to 4 bases. The CDR3 totals 13 residues. Germline V gene data show CDR1 as SGHVS and CDR2 as FQNEAQ. This CDR3 reads CASSLDGNEKLFF. CDR3 nucleotides: TGTGCCAGCAGCTTAGACGGTAATGAAAAACTGTTTTTT.

This chain links TRBV5-1 with TRBJ2-2; D unresolved. The CDR3 extends over 14 amino acids. The V and J ends lost 5 bases and 3 bases respectively, with 11 bases between them. Per the germline V gene, CDR1 is SGHRS and CDR2 is YFSETQ. The CDR3 bases are TGCGCCAGCAGGAGGACGGTATACACCGGGGAGCTGTTTTTT. Its translation: CASRRTVYTGELFF.

J is TRBJ2-3 and V is TRBV27, with a weak D call TRBD2 (5 bases). V was cut by 6 bases and J by 4 bases, with 8 bases left in between. The CDR3 totals 12 residues. Germline lookup yields CDR1 MNHEY and CDR2 SMNVEV (reference sequence). The CDR3 here is CASRKDSDTQYF. The CDR3 coding sequence is TGTGCCAGCAGAAAGGACTCAGATACGCAGTATTTT.

The V gene is TRBV28, the J gene TRBJ1-2, with D perhaps TRBD1 (5 bases). The CDR3 is made up of 13 amino acids. Per germline, CDR1 MDHEN and CDR2 SYDVKM. Trimming took 6 bases from V and 8 from J, leaving 16 bases between them. The CDR3 loop is CASSTQAPQGYTF. The CDR3 DNA is TGTGCCAGCAGCACACAGGCCCCGCAGGGCTACACCTTC.

V is TRBV29-1 and J is TRBJ2-7, with D tentatively TRBD1 (8 bases). Trimming removed 6 bases from V and 5 bases from J, with 20 bases in between. Germline-derived CDR1 and CDR2 are SQVTM and ANQGSEA. The CDR3 sequence is 14 residues long. The CDR3 nucleotides are TGCAGCGTCGGACAGGGAGGGACCTTCAACGAGCAGTACTTC. Amino acid sequence: CSVGQGGTFNEQYF.

This chain uses TRBV20-1 with TRBJ2-1; no firm D call. V shed 3 bases and J shed 0 bases, with 12 bases lying between them. The CDR3 contains 15 residues. CDR1 and CDR2 (germline): DFQATT, SNEGSKA (reference sequence). CDR3 residues: CSASARRTSYNEQFF. CDR3 DNA sequence: TGCAGTGCTAGTGCCAGGCGAACCTCCTACAATGAGCAGTTCTTC.

DNA for the CDR3: TGTGCCTGGAACCACAGGGGCGGAACTGAAGCTTTCTTT. Its translation: CAWNHRGGTEAFF. This chain uses TRBV30 with TRBJ1-1; 7 positions match TRBD1. The CDR3 consists of 13 residues. Germline V lookup: CDR1 GTSNPN, CDR2 SVGIG (reference sequence). The trim removed 4 bases at V and 5 bases at J, leaving 7 bases unmatched.

CDR3 protein: CASSESSGSNEQFF. CDR3 DNA: TGCGCCAGCAGTGAGTCATCAGGGTCGAATGAGCAGTTCTTC. V is TRBV10-1 and J is TRBJ2-1, with D possibly matching TRBD1 (5 bases). V gave up 0 bases and J gave up 7 bases, with 10 bases separating them. CDR1 WNHNN and CDR2 SYGVQD come from the germline V gene (reference sequence). CDR3 size: 14 residues.

This clone was observed a handful of times. The chain carries TRBV27 and TRBJ2-2; the D is unclear. Trimming removed 2 bases from V and 3 bases from J, with 13 bases in between. CDR1 MNHEY and CDR2 SMNVEV come from the germline V gene (reference sequence). This CDR3 has 16 amino acids. CDR3 nucleotides: TGTGCCAGCAGTTTACGCGGTAGTCAGGACACCGGGGAGCTGTTTTTT. Protein: CASSLRGSQDTGELFF.

The rearrangement joins TRBV27 to TRBJ2-7; D gene ambiguous. V dropped 3 bases and J dropped 6 bases, with 12 bases sitting between them. The CDR3 length is 13 residues. Germline values: CDR1 MNHEY, CDR2 SMNVEV (reference sequence). Written as DNA, the CDR3 is TGTGCCAGCAGTTTTCGGAGTATAGGCGAGCAGTACTTC. It codes for CASSFRSIGEQYF.

This clone has just a few counts. The chain links TRBV11-3 to TRBJ2-1; 10 bases match TRBD2. CDR1 SGHNT and CDR2 YENEEA come from the germline V gene. V lost 5 bases and J lost 3; bases outside the gene matches: 4. The CDR3 consists of 15 residues. CDR3 in amino acids: CASSLAGDNYNEQFF. CDR3 sequence (DNA): TGTGCCAGCAGCCTAGCGGGAGATAACTACAATGAGCAGTTCTTC.

The chain links TRBV11-3 to TRBJ1-3; a weak D match, TRBD1 (6 bases). The ends were cut back, 6 bases at V and 4 bases at J, with 13 bases in the middle. The CDR3 has 14 residues. Germline CDR1 SGHNT, CDR2 YENEEA. CDR3 loop: CASRLDRSGNTIYF. CDR3 DNA: TGTGCCAGCAGACTGGACAGATCCGGAAACACCATATATTTT.

This sequence joins TRBV4-2 and TRBJ2-6; no firm D call. CDR1 and CDR2 from the germline V gene are LGHNA and YNFKEQ. This CDR3 has 16 amino acids. The ends were cut back, 3 bases at V and 0 bases at J, with 9 bases in the middle. This chain's CDR3 is CASSQGPFSGANVLTF. In DNA form, the CDR3 reads TGTGCCAGCAGCCAGGGTCCTTTCTCTGGGGCCAACGTCCTGACTTTC.

This chain joins TRBV7-2 and TRBJ2-1; TRBD1 might be the D (5 bases). The V and J ends lost 2 bases and 7 bases respectively, with 6 bases between them. The CDR3 has 12 amino acids. Germline CDR1 reads SGHTA; CDR2 reads FQGNSA. The CDR3 protein is CASSLNRNEQFF. For the CDR3, the DNA is TGTGCCAGCAGCTTAAACAGGAATGAGCAGTTCTTC.

The chain recombines TRBV3-1 (or the pseudogene TRBV3-2) with TRBJ1-4, with D unresolved. CDR3 size: 15 residues. Trimming pared 1 base from V and 4 bases from J, leaving 10 bases between. Germline V gene lookup returns CDR1 LGHDT and CDR2 YNNKEL (reference sequence). As DNA, the CDR3 is TGTGCCAGCAGCCAAGGGGCACCGATTAATGAAAAACTGTTTTTT. Protein: CASSQGAPINEKLFF.

The genes are TRBV7-9 and TRBJ2-7; TRBD2 might be the D (5 bases). Per germline, CDR1 SEHNR and CDR2 FQNEAQ (reference sequence). The CDR3 has 13 amino acids. The ends were cut back, 7 bases at V and 0 bases at J, with 10 bases in the middle. CDR3 sequence: CASTSSGSYEQYF. For the CDR3, the DNA is TGTGCCAGCACCTCGAGCGGCTCCTACGAGCAGTACTTC.